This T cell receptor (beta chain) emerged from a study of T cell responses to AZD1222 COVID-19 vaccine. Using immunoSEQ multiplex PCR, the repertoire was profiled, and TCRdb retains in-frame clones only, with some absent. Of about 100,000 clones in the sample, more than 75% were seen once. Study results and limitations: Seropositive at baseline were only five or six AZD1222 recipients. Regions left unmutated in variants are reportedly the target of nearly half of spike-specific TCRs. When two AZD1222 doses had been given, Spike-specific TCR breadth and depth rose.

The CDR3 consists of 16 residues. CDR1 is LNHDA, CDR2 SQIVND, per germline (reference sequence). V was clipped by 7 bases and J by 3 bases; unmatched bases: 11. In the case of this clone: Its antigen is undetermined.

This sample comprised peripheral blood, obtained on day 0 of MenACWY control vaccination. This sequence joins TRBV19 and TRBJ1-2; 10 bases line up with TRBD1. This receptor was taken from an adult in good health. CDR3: CASTRTGGRGYYGYTF. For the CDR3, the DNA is TGTGCCAGTACCCGGACAGGGGGGAGAGGTTACTATGGCTACACCTTC.